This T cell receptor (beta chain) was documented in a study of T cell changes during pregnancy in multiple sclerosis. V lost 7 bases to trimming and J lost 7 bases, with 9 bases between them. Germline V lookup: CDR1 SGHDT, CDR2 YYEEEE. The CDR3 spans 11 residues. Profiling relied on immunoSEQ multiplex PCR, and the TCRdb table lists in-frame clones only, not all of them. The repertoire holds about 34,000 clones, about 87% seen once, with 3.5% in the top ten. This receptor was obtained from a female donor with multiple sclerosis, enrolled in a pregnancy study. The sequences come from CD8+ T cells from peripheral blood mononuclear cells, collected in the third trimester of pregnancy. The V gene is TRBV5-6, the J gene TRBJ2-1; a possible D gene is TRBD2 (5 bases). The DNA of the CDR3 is TGTGCCAGCCGGCCGGGGAATGAGCAGTTCTTC. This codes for CASRPGNEQFF.